This is a list of T cell receptor beta chains from one sample in a study of shared clonotypes between healthy human individuals. Repertoires were generated with immunoSEQ multiplex PCR, while TCRdb's copy carries only in-frame clones and drops some. This table has about a million clones, 70% to 80% appearing once. The sample comprised memory CD4+ T cells from PBMCs. These receptors all come from a young man in good health. Some clones in this sample may be carry-over from other donors' samples. Both conserved end residues are part of each CDR3. The D gene is left open where the match is weak. For some rows the clone size is stated as once, few or many, or as a class when expanded; others skip it.

TRBJ2-7	.	TRBV20-1	TRBD1	TGCAGTGCGGGCGACAGGGGGCAAAAGGTCTTC	CSAGDRGQKVF
TRBJ1-5	.	TRBV18	.	TGTGCCAGCTCACCGGTCGCAGGGTATTCTCAGCCCCAGCATTTT	CASSPVAGYSQPQHF
TRBJ2-3	.	TRBV7-9	.	TGTGCCAGCAGCCTCCCGACCTACCGTAGCACAGATACGCAGTATTTT	CASSLPTYRSTDTQYF
TRBJ2-5	.	TRBV5-1	TRBD1	TGCGCCAGCAGTAGGCTGGGCCAGGGGGCGGGAGAGACCCAGTACTTC	CASSRLGQGAGETQYF
TRBJ2-7	.	TRBV6-1	.	TGTGCCACGAGGCGAGGGGGAGACTTGGACGAGCAGTACTTC	CATRRGGDLDEQYF
TRBJ2-7	.	TRBV7-9	.	TGTGCCAGCAGCTTAGGAGGGCACGAGCAGTACTTC	CASSLGGHEQYF
TRBJ2-4	.	TRBV14	.	TGTGCCAGCAGCCCGGACAGCCCTCGAATTCAGTACTTC	CASSPDSPRIQYF
TRBJ1-2	.	TRBV28	TRBD1	TGTGCCAGCAGGCATGACAGGGGGACCTACTATGGCTACACCTTC	CASRHDRGTYYGYTF
TRBJ1-4	many	TRBV10-3	TRBD1	TGTGCCATCAGTGGGACAGGGGTTAATGAAAAACTGTTTTTT	CAISGTGVNEKLFF
TRBJ2-2	.	TRBV9	.	TGTGCCAGCAGCGTAGTGGCCGGGGCGACCGGGGAGCTGTTTTTT	CASSVVAGATGELFF
TRBJ1-5	.	TRBV18	.	TGTGCCAGCTCTGCCAGCAATCAGCCCCAGCATTTT	CASSASNQPQHF
TRBJ2-7	.	TRBV7-9	TRBD2	TGTGCCTGTGCAGGGAGGGAGAGCGAGCAGTACTTC	CACAGRESEQYF
TRBJ2-7	.	TRBV18	.	TGTGGATCGGGGGAAACTCCCTACGAGCAGTACTTC	CGSGETPYEQYF
TRBJ2-2	.	TRBV30	.	TGTGCCTGGAGTGGCCAACCCGGGGAGCTGTTTTTT	CAWSGQPGELFF
TRBJ2-1	.	TRBV7-3	TRBD2	TGTGCCAGCAGCTTAACCGGGACTAGCGGGAGGGCAGCGGCTGAGCAGTTCTTC	CASSLTGTSGRAAAEQFF
TRBJ2-7	.	TRBV11-3	.	TGTGCCAGCAGCGCCGGAACCCCATCCAGCGAGCAGTACTTC	CASSAGTPSSEQYF
TRBJ1-1	.	TRBV7-9	.	TGTGCCAGCAGCTTAGGTGGGGGAGACACTGAAGCTTTCTTT	CASSLGGGDTEAFF
TRBJ2-7	.	TRBV6-4	.	TGTGCCACCTTTTCCACCACTCTGGTCGGCGACGAGCAGTACTTC	CATFSTTLVGDEQYF
TRBJ1-2	.	TRBV10-3	TRBD1	TGTGCCATCCAGGAGGGACAGGGGACGAGCTACACCTTC	CAIQEGQGTSYTF
TRBJ1-4	.	TRBV18	TRBD1	TGTGCCAGCTCAGTCGGACAGGGTGGGAATGAAAAACTGTTTTTT	CASSVGQGGNEKLFF
TRBJ2-3	few	TRBV7-2	TRBD1	TGTGCCAGCAGCTCTTATCCAAGACAGGGGGAGGTTCGCGATACGCAGTATTTT	CASSSYPRQGEVRDTQYF
TRBJ2-7	.	TRBV9	.	TGTGCCAGCAGCGTAGTCAAGGGGAGCTCCTACGAGCAGTACTTC	CASSVVKGSSYEQYF
TRBJ1-5	few	TRBV27	.	TGTGCCAGCAGTTTATCGGGCAGGGGAGCTCAGCCCCAGCATTTT	CASSLSGRGAQPQHF
TRBJ1-1	.	TRBV29-1	.	TGCAGCGTTGAAGGATTCGGCAGGGGCACTGAAGCTTTCTTT	CSVEGFGRGTEAFF
TRBJ2-7	.	TRBV5-1	TRBD1	TGCGCCAGCAGCCCGCCTGGGACAGGAAACGAGCAGTACTTC	CASSPPGTGNEQYF
TRBJ1-6	.	TRBV5-3	.	TGTGCCAGCAGCCTAAGGACGATTAATTCACCCCTCCACTTT	CASSLRTINSPLHF
TRBJ2-7	.	TRBV6-6	TRBD2	TGTGCCAGCAGTTATCGGACTAGCGGATTCTACGAGCAGTACTTC	CASSYRTSGFYEQYF
TRBJ1-2	.	TRBV5-4	.	TGTGCCAGCACCTCCCTCGGAGTTGGCTACACCTTC	CASTSLGVGYTF
TRBJ2-5	.	TRBV5-1	.	TGCGCCAGCAGCTTGACGCCGGGGTCGGAGACCCAGTACTTC	CASSLTPGSETQYF
TRBJ2-5	.	TRBV2	TRBD1	TGTGCCAGCAGACCCAGGACAGGGGAGGGGGAGACCCAGTACTTC	CASRPRTGEGETQYF
TRBJ2-7	.	TRBV27	.	TGTGCCAGGATCGGTATCGAGCAATGCCTTACCTACGAGCAGTACTTC	CARIGIEQCLTYEQYF
TRBJ2-1	.	TRBV6-1	TRBD2	TGTGCCAGCAGTGAGTGGACTAGTAAGGGGGAGCAGTTCTTC	CASSEWTSKGEQFF
TRBJ2-2	.	TRBV15	TRBD2	TGTGCCACCAGCAGGGCCGGGACTAGTAACTCCGGGGAGCTGTTTTTT	CATSRAGTSNSGELFF
TRBJ1-5	.	TRBV15	.	TGTGCCACCAGCCCCTGGCGAGGAAATAGCAATCAGCCCCAGCATTTT	CATSPWRGNSNQPQHF
TRBJ2-2	once	TRBV5-4	TRBD1	TGTGCCAGCAGCCAAGGGGGCTCCAACACCGGGGAGCTGTTTTTT	CASSQGGSNTGELFF
TRBJ1-5	.	TRBV5-1	.	TGCGCCAGCAGCTTGGAAGGGTTCGATCAGCCCCAGCATTTT	CASSLEGFDQPQHF
TRBJ2-3	.	TRBV28	TRBD2	TGTGCCAGCAGTTATCCTCTAGCGGGGTTAGATACGCAGTATTTT	CASSYPLAGLDTQYF
TRBJ2-3	.	TRBV7-2	.	TGTGCCAGCAGCCGCCAGGGCCCTACGGGCACAGATACGCAGTATTTT	CASSRQGPTGTDTQYF
TRBJ1-3	.	TRBV5-6	.	TGTGCCAGCAGCTCTCTAGACCGTCTGAGCTCTGGAAACACCATATATTTT	CASSSLDRLSSGNTIYF
TRBJ1-2	.	TRBV5-1	.	TGCGCCAGCAGCCTCGGCTGGGGCTATGGCTACACCTTC	CASSLGWGYGYTF
TRBJ2-3	.	TRBV9	TRBD2	TGTGCCAGCAGCTCCGGGGGGCTAGCGGGAGGGGAGGGAGATACGCAGTATTTT	CASSSGGLAGGEGDTQYF
TRBJ2-1	many	TRBV28	TRBD2	TGTGCCAGCAGTTCGTCGACTAGCGGGAGCCTCAACAATGAGCAGTTCTTC	CASSSSTSGSLNNEQFF
TRBJ1-1	.	TRBV14	.	TGTGCCAGCAGCCACCTCCAGGGCACTGAAGCTTTCTTT	CASSHLQGTEAFF
TRBJ2-3	.	TRBV27	.	TGTGCCAGCAGTTTATCGGGCGGCAGCACAGATACGCAGTATTTT	CASSLSGGSTDTQYF
TRBJ1-2	.	TRBV4-1	.	TGCGCCAGCAGCCAGGGGAAGTCCTATGGCTACACCTTC	CASSQGKSYGYTF
TRBJ2-1	.	TRBV5-6	TRBD2	TGTGCCAGCCTCCGGCGGGGGGCCTACAATGAGCAGTTCTTC	CASLRRGAYNEQFF
TRBJ2-3	.	TRBV5-4	.	TGTGCCAGCAGCTTAGGAGGCGGGACAGATACGCAGTATTTT	CASSLGGGTDTQYF
TRBJ2-3	.	TRBV28	.	TGTGCCAGCAGTTCCCGGGACATAGGCACAGATACGCAGTATTTT	CASSSRDIGTDTQYF
TRBJ2-3	.	TRBV7-3	TRBD1	TGTGCCAGCAGCCAGGGACAGAAGGCAGATACGCAGTATTTT	CASSQGQKADTQYF
TRBJ2-1	.	TRBV6-6	.	TGTGCCAGCACCGTGGACAGATACAATGAGCAGTTCTTC	CASTVDRYNEQFF
TRBJ2-5	many	TRBV7-6	TRBD2	TGTGCCAGCAGCTTAGAGGGCGGGAGGGAGACCCAGTACTTC	CASSLEGGRETQYF